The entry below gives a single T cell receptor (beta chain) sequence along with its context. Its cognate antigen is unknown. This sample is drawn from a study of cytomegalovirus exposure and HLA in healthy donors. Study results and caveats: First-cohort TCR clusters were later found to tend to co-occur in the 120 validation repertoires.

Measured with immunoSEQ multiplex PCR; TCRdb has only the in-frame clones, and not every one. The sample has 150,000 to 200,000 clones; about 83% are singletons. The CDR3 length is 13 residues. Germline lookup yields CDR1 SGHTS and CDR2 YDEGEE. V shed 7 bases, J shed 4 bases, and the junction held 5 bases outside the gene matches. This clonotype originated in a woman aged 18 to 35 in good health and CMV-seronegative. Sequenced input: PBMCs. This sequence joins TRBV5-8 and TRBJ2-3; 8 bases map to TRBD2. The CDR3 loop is CASYQLAADTQYF. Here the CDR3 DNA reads TGTGCCAGCTACCAACTAGCGGCAGATACGCAGTATTTT.